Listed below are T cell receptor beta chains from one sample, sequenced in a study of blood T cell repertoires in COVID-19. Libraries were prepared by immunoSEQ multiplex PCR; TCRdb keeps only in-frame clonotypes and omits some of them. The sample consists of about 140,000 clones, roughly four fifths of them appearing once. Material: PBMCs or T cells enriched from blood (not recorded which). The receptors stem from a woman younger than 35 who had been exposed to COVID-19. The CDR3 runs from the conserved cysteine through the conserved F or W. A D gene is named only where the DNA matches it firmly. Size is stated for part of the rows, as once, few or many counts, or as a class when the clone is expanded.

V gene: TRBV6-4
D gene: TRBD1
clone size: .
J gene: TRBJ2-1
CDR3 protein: CASSNRGNEQFF
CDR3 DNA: TGTGCCAGCAGTAACAGGGGGAATGAGCAGTTCTTC

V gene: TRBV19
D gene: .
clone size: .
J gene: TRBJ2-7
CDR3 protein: CASSRDWSSYEQYF
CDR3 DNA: TGTGCCAGTAGTAGGGACTGGAGCTCCTACGAGCAGTACTTC

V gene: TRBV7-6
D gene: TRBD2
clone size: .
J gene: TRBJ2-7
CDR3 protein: CASSREGLALYEQYF
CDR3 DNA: TGTGCCAGCAGCCGTGAGGGACTAGCGCTCTACGAGCAGTACTTC

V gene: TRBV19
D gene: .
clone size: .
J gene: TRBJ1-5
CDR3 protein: CASSFGTLSDQPQHF
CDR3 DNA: TGTGCCAGTAGTTTCGGGACACTGTCGGATCAGCCCCAGCATTTT

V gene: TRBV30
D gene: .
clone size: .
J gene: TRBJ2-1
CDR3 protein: CAWSVQKTYNEQFF
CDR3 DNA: TGTGCCTGGAGTGTACAGAAAACCTACAATGAGCAGTTCTTC

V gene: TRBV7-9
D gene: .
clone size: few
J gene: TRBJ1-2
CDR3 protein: CASRRQGNYGYTF
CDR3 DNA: TGTGCCAGCAGACGTCAGGGCAACTATGGCTACACCTTC

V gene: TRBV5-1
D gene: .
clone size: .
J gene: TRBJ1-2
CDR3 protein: CASSYWDTSTPSTEYGYTF
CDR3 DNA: TGCGCCAGCAGCTATTGGGACACCTCGACCCCCTCCACAGAGTATGGCTACACCTTC

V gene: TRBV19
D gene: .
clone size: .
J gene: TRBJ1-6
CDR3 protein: CASSLTTGWVLSPLHF
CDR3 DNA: TGTGCCAGTAGTCTCACCACCGGGTGGGTACTCTCACCCCTCCACTTT

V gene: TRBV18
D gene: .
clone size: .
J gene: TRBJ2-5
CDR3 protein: CASSPPGGMETQYF
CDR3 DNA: TGTGCCAGCTCACCACCTGGCGGGATGGAGACCCAGTACTTC

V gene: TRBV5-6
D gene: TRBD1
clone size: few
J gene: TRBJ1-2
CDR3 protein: CASSSGTGGYGYTF
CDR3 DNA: TGTGCCAGCAGCTCCGGGACAGGGGGCTATGGCTACACCTTC

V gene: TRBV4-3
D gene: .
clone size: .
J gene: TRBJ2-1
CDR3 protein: CASSQLNIRYNEQFF
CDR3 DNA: TGCGCCAGCAGCCAACTTAATATTAGATACAATGAGCAGTTCTTC

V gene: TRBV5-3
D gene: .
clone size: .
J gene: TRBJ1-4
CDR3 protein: CARSLGAGNEKLFF
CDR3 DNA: TGTGCCAGAAGCTTGGGGGCAGGGAATGAAAAACTGTTTTTT

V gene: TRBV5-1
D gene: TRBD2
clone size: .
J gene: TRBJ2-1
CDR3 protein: CASRKVAGGPNEQFF
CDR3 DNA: TGCGCCAGCAGGAAAGTAGCGGGAGGGCCCAATGAGCAGTTCTTC

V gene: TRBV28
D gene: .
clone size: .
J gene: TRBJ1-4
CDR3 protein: CASSSGGVTNEKLFF
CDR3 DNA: TGTGCCAGCAGTTCCGGGGGGGTAACTAATGAAAAACTGTTTTTT

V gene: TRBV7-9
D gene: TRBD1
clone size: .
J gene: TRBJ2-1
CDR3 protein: CASSLETGGPYNEQFF
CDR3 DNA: TGTGCCAGCAGCTTAGAGACAGGGGGCCCCTACAATGAGCAGTTCTTC

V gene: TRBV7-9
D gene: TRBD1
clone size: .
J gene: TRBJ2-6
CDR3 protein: CASSQTTGVGANVLTF
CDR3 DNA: TGTGCCAGCAGCCAAACAACAGGGGTCGGGGCCAACGTCCTGACTTTC

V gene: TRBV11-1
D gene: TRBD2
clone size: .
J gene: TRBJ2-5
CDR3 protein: CASSPRTSGYQETQYF
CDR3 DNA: TGTGCCAGCAGCCCGAGGACTAGCGGGTACCAAGAGACCCAGTACTTC

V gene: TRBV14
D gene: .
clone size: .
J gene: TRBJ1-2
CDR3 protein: CASSQELPGPSGYGYTF
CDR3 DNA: TGTGCCAGCAGCCAAGAGCTACCAGGGCCCTCCGGCTATGGCTACACCTTC

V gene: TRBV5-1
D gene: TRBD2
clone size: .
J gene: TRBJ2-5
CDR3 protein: CASSPGLGGETQYF
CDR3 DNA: TGCGCCAGCAGCCCGGGACTAGGGGGAGAGACCCAGTACTTC

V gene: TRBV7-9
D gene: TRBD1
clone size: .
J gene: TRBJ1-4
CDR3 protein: CASSFDRGNEKLFF
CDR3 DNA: TGTGCCAGCAGCTTTGACAGGGGGAATGAAAAACTGTTTTTT

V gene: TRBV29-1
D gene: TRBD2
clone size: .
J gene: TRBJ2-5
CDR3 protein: CSVGGRGETQYF
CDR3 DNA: TGCAGCGTTGGAGGGAGGGGAGAGACCCAGTACTTC

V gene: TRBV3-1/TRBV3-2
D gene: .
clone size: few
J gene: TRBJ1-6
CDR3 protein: CASSQGGGHNSPLHF
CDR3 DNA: TGTGCCAGCAGCCAAGGGGGGGGGCATAATTCACCCCTCCACTTT

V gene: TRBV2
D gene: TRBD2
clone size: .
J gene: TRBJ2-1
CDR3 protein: CASSGLAGGNEQFF
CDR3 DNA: TGTGCCAGCAGTGGACTAGCGGGAGGAAATGAGCAGTTCTTC

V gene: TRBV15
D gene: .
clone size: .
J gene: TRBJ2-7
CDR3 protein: CATSSADSTLWYEQYF
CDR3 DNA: TGTGCCACCAGCAGTGCGGACAGCACCTTGTGGTACGAGCAGTACTTC

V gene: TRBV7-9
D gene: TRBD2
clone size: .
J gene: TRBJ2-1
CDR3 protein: CASSLGTSGRAFYEQFF
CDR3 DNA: TGTGCCAGCAGCTTAGGGACTAGCGGGAGGGCGTTCTATGAGCAGTTCTTC

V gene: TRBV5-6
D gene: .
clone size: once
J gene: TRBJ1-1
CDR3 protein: CASSFRGSNTEAFF
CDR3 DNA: TGTGCCAGCAGCTTCAGGGGATCCAACACTGAAGCTTTCTTT

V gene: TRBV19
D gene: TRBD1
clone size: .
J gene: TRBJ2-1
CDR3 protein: CASSMGQGAYNEQFF
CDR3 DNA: TGTGCCAGTAGTATGGGACAGGGGGCCTACAATGAGCAGTTCTTC

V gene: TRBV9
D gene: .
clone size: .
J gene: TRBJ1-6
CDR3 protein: CASSVGGTAPYSPLHF
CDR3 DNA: TGTGCCAGCAGCGTAGGCGGGACGGCACCTTATTCACCCCTCCACTTT

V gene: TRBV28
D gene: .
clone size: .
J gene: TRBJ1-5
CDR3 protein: CASSLPSGGNQPQHF
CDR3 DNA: TGTGCCAGCAGTTTACCTTCAGGGGGCAATCAGCCCCAGCATTTT

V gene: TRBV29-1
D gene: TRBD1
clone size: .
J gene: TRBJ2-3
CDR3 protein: CSVRGTGGTDTQYF
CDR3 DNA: TGCAGCGTTCGCGGGACAGGGGGCACAGATACGCAGTATTTT

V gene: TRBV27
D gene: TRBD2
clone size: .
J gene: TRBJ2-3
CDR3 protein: CASSLSRGLAGVGTDTQYF
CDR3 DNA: TGTGCCAGCAGTTTATCGAGGGGACTAGCGGGAGTGGGCACAGATACGCAGTATTTT

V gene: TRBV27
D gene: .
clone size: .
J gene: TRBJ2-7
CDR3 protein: CASSLRVEGGGLYF
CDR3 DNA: TGTGCCAGCAGTTTAAGGGTCGAAGGGGGAGGGCTGTACTTC

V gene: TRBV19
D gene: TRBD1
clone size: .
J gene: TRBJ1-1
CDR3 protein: CASSIYDRGTEAFF
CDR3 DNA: TGTGCCAGTAGTATTTACGACAGGGGAACTGAAGCTTTCTTT

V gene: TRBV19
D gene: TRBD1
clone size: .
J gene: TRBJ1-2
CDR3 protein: CASSTRTGGTLDYGYTF
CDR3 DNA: TGTGCCAGTAGTACGCGGACAGGGGGGACTTTGGACTATGGCTACACCTTC

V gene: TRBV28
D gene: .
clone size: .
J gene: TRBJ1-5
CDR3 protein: CASYPAIPNQPQHF
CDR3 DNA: TGTGCCAGCTACCCCGCTATTCCCAATCAGCCCCAGCATTTT

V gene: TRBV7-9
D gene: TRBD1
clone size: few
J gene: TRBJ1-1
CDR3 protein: CASSLYIGTEYTEAFF
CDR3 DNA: TGTGCCAGCAGCTTATATATTGGGACAGAATACACTGAAGCTTTCTTT

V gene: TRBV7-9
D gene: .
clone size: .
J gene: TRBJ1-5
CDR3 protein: CASSLQANQPQHF
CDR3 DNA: TGTGCCAGCAGCTTGCAGGCAAATCAGCCCCAGCATTTT

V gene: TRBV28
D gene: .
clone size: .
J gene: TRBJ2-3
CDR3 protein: CASSSPTGTAAQYF
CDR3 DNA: TGTGCCAGCAGTTCACCCACCGGGACTGCCGCGCAGTATTTT

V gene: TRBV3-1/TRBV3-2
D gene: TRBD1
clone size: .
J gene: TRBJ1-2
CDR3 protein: CASSPHLGDSSLLNYGYTF
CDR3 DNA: TGTGCCAGCAGCCCGCATCTAGGGGACAGCTCCCTCCTGAACTATGGCTACACCTTC

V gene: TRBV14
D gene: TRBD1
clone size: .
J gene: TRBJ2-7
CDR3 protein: CASSQELGTGEEQYF
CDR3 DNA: TGTGCCAGCAGCCAAGAATTAGGGACAGGGGAAGAGCAGTACTTC